Listed here are 7 T cell receptor beta chains from one sample, sequenced in a study of cytomegalovirus exposure and HLA in healthy donors. Use of 60 Vbeta and 13 Jbeta primers characterized the PCR. Generated by immunoSEQ multiplex PCR, the TCRdb table keeps only in-frame clones and is missing some. The data contain 150,000 to 200,000 clones, 80% to 85% of them seen just once; the ten biggest clones take up around 2%. The specimen sequenced was PBMCs. Receptors originate from a human donor in good health.

The chain couples TRBV7-9 to TRBJ1-5; D might be TRBD1 (5 bases). Trimming shortened V by 1 base and J by 4 bases, and 11 bases separated the two germline ends. CDR1 is SEHNR and CDR2 is FQNEAQ in the germline V gene (reference sequence). The CDR3 runs 15 residues. CDR3 DNA sequence: TGTGCCAGCAGCTTAGTAGGGGTGGGAAATCAGCCCCAGCATTTT. Protein sequence: CASSLVGVGNQPQHF.

This chain joins TRBV6-6 and TRBJ2-2; tentative D call: TRBD2 (5 bases). CDR3 length: 16 amino acids. V was cut by 0 bases and J by 5 bases, with 13 bases left in between. Germline CDR1 reads MNHNY; CDR2 reads SVGAGI (reference sequence). CDR3 nucleotide sequence: TGTGCCAGCAGTTACTCAGGGTTAAGGGAGACCGGGGAGCTGTTTTTT. Its translation is CASSYSGLRETGELFF.

This chain connects TRBV15 to TRBJ2-5; perhaps TRBD1 as D (5 bases). From germline, CDR1 is LNHNV and CDR2 YYDKDF (reference sequence). Trimming removed 4 bases at V and 1 base at J, with 10 bases between. The CDR3 has 14 amino acids. The CDR3 sequence: CATSKTGVQETQYF. CDR3 nucleotide sequence: TGTGCCACCAGCAAAACAGGCGTCCAAGAGACCCAGTACTTC.

This clone was recorded a few times. The chain employs TRBV29-1 and TRBJ1-1; 10 nucleotides align to TRBD1. The junction had 5 bases not matched to a gene; V was cut back by 3 bases and J by 10 bases. CDR3 size: 12 residues. Germline assignment: CDR1 SQVTM and CDR2 ANQGSEA. The DNA of the CDR3 is TGCAGCGTTGAGAGACAGGGGGCAGGAGCTTTCTTT. Amino acids: CSVERQGAGAFF. The variable domain in full, with the rest retrieved from reference TRBV29-1 and TRBJ1-1, is SAVISQKPSRDICQRGTSLTIQCQVDSQVTMMFWYRQQPGQSLTLIATANQGSEATYESGFVIDKFPISRPNLTFSTLTVSNMSPEDSSIYLCSVERQGAGAFFGQGTRLTVV.

The chain has TRBV4-1 and TRBJ1-1, with a weak D call TRBD1 (5 bases). CDR3 length equals 13 residues. The germline gives CDR1 MGHRA, CDR2 YSYEKL. Trimming left V 3 bases short and J 12 bases short, with 17 bases between. DNA for the CDR3: TGCGCCAGCAGCCATACATGGGGGGGGGAAACTTTCTTT. It specifies CASSHTWGGETFF.

The V call is TRBV9, the J call TRBJ2-7; TRBD2 might be the D (6 bases). The V end was cut by 3 bases, the J end by 0 bases, with 10 bases between. Germline loops: CDR1 SGDLS, CDR2 YYNGEE. This CDR3 is built from 14 residues. CDR3 in DNA: TGTGCCAGCAGCGGGGACTCATCCTCCTACGAGCAGTACTTC. It translates to CASSGDSSSYEQYF.

A single count supports this clone. J is TRBJ1-2 and V is TRBV7-2; 7 nucleotides agree with TRBD1. V shed 5 bases, J shed 8 bases, and the junction held 11 bases outside the gene matches. Germline V CDR1 and CDR2: SGHTA, FQGNSA. The CDR3 is 14 amino acids. The CDR3 DNA reads as TGTGCCAGCAGCCCCGACAGGGTGGTAGGGGGCTACACCTTC. Amino acid sequence: CASSPDRVVGGYTF. The entire variable domain, with the rest obtained from reference TRBV7-2 and TRBJ1-2, is as follows: GAGVSQSPSNKVTEKGKDVELRCDPISGHTALYWYRQSLGQGLEFLIYFQGNSAPDKSGLPSDRFSAERTGGSVSTLTIQRTQQEDSAVYLCASSPDRVVGGYTFGSGTRLTVV.